This T cell receptor beta chain comes out of a study of regulatory T cells in long-lasting Graves disease. This clonotype was picked up a small number of times. Its antigen is currently unknown. This CDR3 has 14 residues. Germline V lookup: CDR1 LNHDA, CDR2 SQIVND (reference sequence). With 3 bases clipped from V and 1 base from J, the junction kept 1 base outside the gene matches. As to time point: persistent/refractory GD, antithyroid drugs over 5 years with positive TRAb. Scientists built the TCR library using RNA that was extracted from PBMCs. Study findings and constraints: Persistent cases favored TRBV28, TRBJ1-2 and TRBJ2-5. Persistent patients shared more public clonotypes (approximately 2,900) than new patients (just under 1,000).

For TCR beta, libraries came from iRepertoire HTBI primers and Arm-PCR of CDR3 regions. A single record per CDR3 protein comes from TCRdb applying MiXCR to the multiplex PCR reads. The data hold roughly 400,000 distinct CDR3 sequences, with more than 20% observed a single time. This receptor was taken from a female donor with Graves disease. The genes are TRBV19 and TRBJ1-2, with 8 positions matching TRBD1. This specimen was peripheral blood mononuclear cells (PBMCs), taken when the disease was refractory, from a patient treated with antithyroid drugs. The CDR3 sequence is CASSIGQGNYGYTF. The DNA for the CDR3 is TGTGCCAGTAGTATCGGACAGGGTAACTATGGCTACACCTTC.